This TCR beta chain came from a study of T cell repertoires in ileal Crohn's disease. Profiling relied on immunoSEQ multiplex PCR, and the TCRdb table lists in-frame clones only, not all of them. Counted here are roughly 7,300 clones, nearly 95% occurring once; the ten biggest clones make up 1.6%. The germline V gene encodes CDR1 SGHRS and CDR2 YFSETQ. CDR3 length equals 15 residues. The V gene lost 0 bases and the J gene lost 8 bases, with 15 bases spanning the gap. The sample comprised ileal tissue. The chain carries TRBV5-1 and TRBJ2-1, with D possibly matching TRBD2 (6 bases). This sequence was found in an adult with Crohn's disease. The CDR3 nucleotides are TGCGCCAGCAGCTTGGACGGGAGTCCCGTTGATGAGCAGTTCTTC. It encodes CASSLDGSPVDEQFF.